The rows below give T cell receptor beta chains drawn from one sample of a study of CD8 T cells in Susac syndrome. TCRdb independently ran MiXCR on the immunoSEQ multiplex PCR reads; one entry per CDR3 protein. The profile shows 150,000 to 200,000 distinct CDR3 sequences, around 95% of them singletons. The sample was CD4+ T cells from PBMCs. Receptors originate from a human donor in good health. Both conserved end residues are part of each CDR3. Fields, in order: V gene, J gene, D gene, clone size, CDR3 DNA, CDR3 protein. D genes are given only for firm matches. The size entry is marked missing in some rows and otherwise reads once, few, many or a size class.

V gene: TRBV6-5; J gene: TRBJ2-7; D gene: TRBD1; clone size: .; CDR3 DNA: TGTGCCAGCAGTTACGATGGGACAGGGACCTACGAGCAGTACTTC; CDR3 protein: CASSYDGTGTYEQYF
V gene: TRBV5-4; J gene: TRBJ1-6; D gene: TRBD1; clone size: .; CDR3 DNA: TGTGCCAGCAGCTTGGGGGGACAGGCTGTCAGTTCACCCCTCCACTTT; CDR3 protein: CASSLGGQAVSSPLHF
V gene: TRBV5-6; J gene: TRBJ2-6; D gene: .; clone size: .; CDR3 DNA: TGTGCCAGCACCAGGTGGGGATCGACCGGGGCCAACGTCCTGACTTTC; CDR3 protein: CASTRWGSTGANVLTF
V gene: TRBV7-2; J gene: TRBJ2-7; D gene: .; clone size: .; CDR3 DNA: TGTGCCAGCAGCCGGGACTGGTTCTCCTACGAGCAGTACTTC; CDR3 protein: CASSRDWFSYEQYF
V gene: TRBV3-1; J gene: TRBJ1-1; D gene: .; clone size: .; CDR3 DNA: TGTGCCAGCAGCCAAATTAACACTGAAGCTTTCTTT; CDR3 protein: CASSQINTEAFF
V gene: TRBV20-1; J gene: TRBJ2-1; D gene: TRBD2; clone size: .; CDR3 DNA: TGCAGTGCTCTTCTAGCGGGGGGGCACAATGAGCAGTTCTTC; CDR3 protein: CSALLAGGHNEQFF
V gene: TRBV20-1; J gene: TRBJ1-5; D gene: TRBD1; clone size: .; CDR3 DNA: TGCAGTGCTACGGGACAGGGAGGAAAGCCCCAGCATTTT; CDR3 protein: CSATGQGGKPQHF
V gene: TRBV29-1; J gene: TRBJ2-5; D gene: TRBD2; clone size: .; CDR3 DNA: TGCAGCGGAACTAGCGGGTCGGAGACCCAGTACTTC; CDR3 protein: CSGTSGSETQYF
V gene: TRBV5-6; J gene: TRBJ2-4; D gene: TRBD2; clone size: .; CDR3 DNA: TGTGCCAGCAGGACCCTGACTAGCGGGGTAGCCAAAAACATTCAGTACTTC; CDR3 protein: CASRTLTSGVAKNIQYF
V gene: TRBV19; J gene: TRBJ1-6; D gene: .; clone size: few; CDR3 DNA: TGTGCCAGTAGTTTACAGGGCGGTAATTCACCCCTCCACTTT; CDR3 protein: CASSLQGGNSPLHF
V gene: TRBV18; J gene: TRBJ2-5; D gene: TRBD1; clone size: .; CDR3 DNA: TGTGCCAGCTCGCCCGGGACAGCCGTCCAAGAGACCCAGTACTTC; CDR3 protein: CASSPGTAVQETQYF
V gene: TRBV11-2; J gene: TRBJ1-5; D gene: .; clone size: .; CDR3 DNA: TGTGCCAGCAGCTTAGATCAAGGCAATCAGCCCCAGCATTTT; CDR3 protein: CASSLDQGNQPQHF
V gene: TRBV4-2; J gene: TRBJ1-3; D gene: .; clone size: .; CDR3 DNA: TGTGCCAGCAGCCCCGCCGGGATCAGCTCTGGAAACACCATATATTTT; CDR3 protein: CASSPAGISSGNTIYF
V gene: TRBV10-3; J gene: TRBJ2-2; D gene: .; clone size: .; CDR3 DNA: TGTGCCATCAGTGAGTTGCAGGGGAACACCGGGGAGCTGTTTTTT; CDR3 protein: CAISELQGNTGELFF
V gene: TRBV29-1; J gene: TRBJ2-5; D gene: .; clone size: .; CDR3 DNA: TGCAGCGTTGCCCCTGGACGGTCCCAAGAGACCCAGTACTTC; CDR3 protein: CSVAPGRSQETQYF
V gene: TRBV4-1; J gene: TRBJ2-5; D gene: .; clone size: .; CDR3 DNA: TGCGCCAGCAGCCAAGAATTAGGAGGACCGGGGGCCAGAGAGACCCAGTACTTC; CDR3 protein: CASSQELGGPGARETQYF
V gene: TRBV5-1; J gene: TRBJ2-6; D gene: .; clone size: .; CDR3 DNA: TGCGCCAGCAGCTTGGAGCTAGGGAGGGCCAACGTCCTGACTTTC; CDR3 protein: CASSLELGRANVLTF
V gene: TRBV7-9; J gene: TRBJ1-1; D gene: .; clone size: .; CDR3 DNA: TGTGCCAGCAGCCCTAGGGTAACTGTTAATACTGAAGCTTTCTTT; CDR3 protein: CASSPRVTVNTEAFF
V gene: TRBV12-3/TRBV12-4; J gene: TRBJ2-3; D gene: TRBD2; clone size: .; CDR3 DNA: TGTGCCAGCAGCGGGACTAGCGGGGCAGATACGCAGTATTTT; CDR3 protein: CASSGTSGADTQYF
V gene: TRBV12-3/TRBV12-4; J gene: TRBJ1-1; D gene: TRBD1; clone size: .; CDR3 DNA: TGTGCCAGCAGTTTGGGCAACAGGGGGCTCAGGTTGAACACTGAAGCTTTCTTT; CDR3 protein: CASSLGNRGLRLNTEAFF